The 5 T cell receptor beta chains below were found in one sample sequenced in a study of a mutant IDH1 vaccine in newly diagnosed glioma (dated by TCRdb to 2020 to 2022). Their target antigens are unknown. The library was prepared using the immunoSEQ multiplex PCR assay. TCRdb mirrors the immuneACCESS table, restricted to in-frame sequences. Some clones are absent from its copies; in checked studies, under half trace to an unresolved V gene, and the reason for the others is unknown. The sample has fewer than 95,000 clones on record, about 81% of them singletons. The top ten clones comprise more than 5% of the sample. What the time point label conveys for this sample: week 47, end of study. Each vaccine dose, consisting of 300 ug of a 20-mer mutant IDH1 peptide in Montanide, was administered subcutaneously with topical imiquimod. Material: PBMCs, obtained from a glioma patient whose treatment included an IDH1 peptide vaccine. These receptor sequences come from a man aged 35 to 55 with glioma.

CDR3 residues: CASSFGLANEQYF. The CDR3 nucleotides are TGTGCCAGCAGCTTCGGACTAGCCAACGAGCAGTACTTC. This chain connects TRBV5-4 to TRBJ2-7; 8 positions match TRBD2. Germline V CDR1 and CDR2: SGHNT, YYREEE (reference sequence). Trimming cost V 2 bases and J 5 bases; bases outside gene matches: 3. The CDR3 totals 13 residues.

V gene TRBV19 combines with J gene TRBJ2-5; 10 bases are shared with TRBD1. CDR1 and CDR2 from the germline V gene are LNHDA and SQIVND (reference sequence). Trimming at V came to 6 bases and at J to 5 bases, leaving 6 bases not matched to a gene. This CDR3 is built from 14 residues. The CDR3 region has the DNA TGTGCCAGTAGCGGACAGGGGGTCTTGGAGACCCAGTACTTC. Its translation is CASSGQGVLETQYF. Looking up the rest from reference TRBV19 and TRBJ2-5 gives the full variable domain: DGGITQSPKYLFRKEGQNVTLSCEQNLNHDAMYWYRQDPGQGLRLIYYSQIVNDFQKGDIAEGYSVSREKKESFPLTVTSAQKNPTAFYLCASSGQGVLETQYFGPGTRLLVL.

The chain carries TRBV7-6 and TRBJ1-2; D is unresolved. V gave up 1 base and J gave up 0 bases, with 12 bases separating them. CDR1 and CDR2 (germline): SGHVS, FNYEAQ. The CDR3 consists of 16 residues. CDR3 loop: CASSLGAAGSNYGYTF. CDR3 in DNA: TGTGCCAGCAGCTTAGGAGCGGCGGGTTCTAACTATGGCTACACCTTC. The variable domain in full, with the rest retrieved from reference TRBV7-6 and TRBJ1-2, is GAGVSQSPRYKVTKRGQDVALRCDPISGHVSLYWYRQALGQGPEFLTYFNYEAQQDKSGLPNDRFSAERPEGSISTLTIQRTEQRDSAMYRCASSLGAAGSNYGYTFGSGTRLTVV.

This chain connects TRBV6-1 to TRBJ1-6; D gene unclear. From germline, CDR1 is MNHNS and CDR2 SASEGT. The CDR3 is made up of 15 amino acids. The V end was cut by 7 bases, the J end by 5 bases, with 15 bases between. The CDR3 region is CASILIRDHNSPLHF. In nucleotides, the CDR3 is TGTGCCAGCATCCTCATTCGGGATCATAATTCACCCCTCCACTTT.

The chain's CDR3 is CASSIGATNYGYTF. In DNA, the CDR3 is TGTGCCAGTAGTATTGGGGCCACTAACTATGGCTACACCTTC. The chain is built from TRBV19 and TRBJ1-2, with D possibly matching TRBD1 (5 bases). The V and J ends lost 3 bases and 0 bases respectively, with 8 bases between them. Germline V gene sequence: CDR1 LNHDA, CDR2 SQIVND (reference sequence). The CDR3 spans 14 residues.